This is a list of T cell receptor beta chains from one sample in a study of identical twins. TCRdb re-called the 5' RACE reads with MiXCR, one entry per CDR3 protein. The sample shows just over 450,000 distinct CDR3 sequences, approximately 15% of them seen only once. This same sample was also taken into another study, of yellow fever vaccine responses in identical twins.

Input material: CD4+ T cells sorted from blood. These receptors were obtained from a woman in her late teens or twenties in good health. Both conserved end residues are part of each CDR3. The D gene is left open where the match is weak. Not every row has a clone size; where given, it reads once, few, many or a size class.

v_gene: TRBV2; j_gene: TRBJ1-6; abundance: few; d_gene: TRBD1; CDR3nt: TGTGCCACCATCGGACAGGCGGGTAATTCACCCCTCCACTTT; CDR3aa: CATIGQAGNSPLHF
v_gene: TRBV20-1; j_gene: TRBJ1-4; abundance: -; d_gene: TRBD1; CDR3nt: TGCAGTGCTAGAGTTGGACAGGGCGAAAAACTGTTTTTT; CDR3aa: CSARVGQGEKLFF
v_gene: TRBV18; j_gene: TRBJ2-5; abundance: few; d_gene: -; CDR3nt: TGTGCCAGCTCACCGGTTGCAGGAAGGTTTCAGGAGACCCAGTACTTC; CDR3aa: CASSPVAGRFQETQYF
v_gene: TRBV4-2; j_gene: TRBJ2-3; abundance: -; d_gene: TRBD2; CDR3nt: TGTGCCAGCAGCCAATTCGCCGGGGGGTTTGCAGATACGCAGTATTTT; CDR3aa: CASSQFAGGFADTQYF
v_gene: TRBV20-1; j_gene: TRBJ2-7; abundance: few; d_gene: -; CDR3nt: TGCAGTGCTAGTCGGGGGCCCTCCTACGAGCAGTACTTC; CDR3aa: CSASRGPSYEQYF
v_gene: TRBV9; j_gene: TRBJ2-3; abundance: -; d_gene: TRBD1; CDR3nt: TGTGCCAGCAGCGATAAGGCGTCAGGGGGTAGGGCAGATACGCAGTATTTT; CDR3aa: CASSDKASGGRADTQYF
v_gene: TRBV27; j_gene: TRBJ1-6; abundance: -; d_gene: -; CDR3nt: TGTGCCAGCAGTACCGAATGGGGGGGCTCACCCCTCCACTTT; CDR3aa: CASSTEWGGSPLHF
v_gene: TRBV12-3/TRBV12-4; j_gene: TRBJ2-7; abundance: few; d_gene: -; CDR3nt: TGTGCCAGCAGCCAGGACAATCAGTACTACGAGCAGTACTTC; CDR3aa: CASSQDNQYYEQYF
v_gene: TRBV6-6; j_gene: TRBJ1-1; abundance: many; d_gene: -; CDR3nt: TGTGCCAGCAGCCTTCCCAGGAACACTGAAGCTTTCTTT; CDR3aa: CASSLPRNTEAFF
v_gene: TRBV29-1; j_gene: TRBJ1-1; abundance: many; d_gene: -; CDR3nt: TGCAGCGTTTCGGATGACACTGAAGCTTTCTTT; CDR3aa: CSVSDDTEAFF
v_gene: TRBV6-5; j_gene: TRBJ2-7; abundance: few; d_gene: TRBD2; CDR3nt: TGTGCCAGCAGTTCACTAGCGGGAGAGGGTGAGCAGTACTTC; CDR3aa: CASSSLAGEGEQYF
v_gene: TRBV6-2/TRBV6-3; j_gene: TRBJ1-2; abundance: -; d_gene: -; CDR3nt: TGTGCCAGCAGTCACGCTAATACTTACGGGAACTATGGCTACACCTTC; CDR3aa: CASSHANTYGNYGYTF
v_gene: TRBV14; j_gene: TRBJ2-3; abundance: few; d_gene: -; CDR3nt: TGTGCCAGCAGCCAAGATCGGCAGGGGACGCAGTATTTT; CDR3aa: CASSQDRQGTQYF
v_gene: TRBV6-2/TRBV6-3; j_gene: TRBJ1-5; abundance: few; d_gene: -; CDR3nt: TGTGCCAGCAGCGAACTGATGGGGTTGGGGCTCAATCAGCCCCAGCATTTT; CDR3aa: CASSELMGLGLNQPQHF
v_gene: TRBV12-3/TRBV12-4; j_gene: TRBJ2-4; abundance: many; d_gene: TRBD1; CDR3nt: TGTGCCAGCAGTGGGGCCGGGACAGGGGGTTATCAGTACTTC; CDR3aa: CASSGAGTGGYQYF
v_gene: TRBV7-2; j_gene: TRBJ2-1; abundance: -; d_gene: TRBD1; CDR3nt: TGTGCCAGCAGCGTGGGACAGGTCTATTACAATGAGCAGTTCTTC; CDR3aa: CASSVGQVYYNEQFF
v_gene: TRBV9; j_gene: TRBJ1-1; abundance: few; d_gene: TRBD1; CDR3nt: TGTGCCAGCAGCGTGACAGGGGTGAACACTGAAGCTTTCTTT; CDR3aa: CASSVTGVNTEAFF
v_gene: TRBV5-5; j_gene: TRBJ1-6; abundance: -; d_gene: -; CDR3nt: TGTGCCAGCAGCCTCACGGAAGGCCATCTTAATTCACCCCTCCACTTT; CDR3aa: CASSLTEGHLNSPLHF
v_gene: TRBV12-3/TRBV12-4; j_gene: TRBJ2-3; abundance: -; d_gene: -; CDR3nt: TGTGCCAGCAGTTCCTCTAGCGTAACCGGCACAGATACGCAGTATTTT; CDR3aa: CASSSSSVTGTDTQYF
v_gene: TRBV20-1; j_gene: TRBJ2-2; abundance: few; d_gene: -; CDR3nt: TGCAGTGCTAGAGTTGGGGGCCTAAAGAACACCGGGGAGCTGTTTTTT; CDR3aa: CSARVGGLKNTGELFF
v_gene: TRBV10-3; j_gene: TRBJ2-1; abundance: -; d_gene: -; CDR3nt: TGTGCCATCAGTGAGTCGAGAACAGGGCTGGTCGAGCAGTTCTTC; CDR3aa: CAISESRTGLVEQFF
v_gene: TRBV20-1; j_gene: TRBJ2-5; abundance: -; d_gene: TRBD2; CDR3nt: TGCAGTGCTAGAAGGGTTAGCGGGGGCCCCGAGACCCAGTACTTC; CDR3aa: CSARRVSGGPETQYF
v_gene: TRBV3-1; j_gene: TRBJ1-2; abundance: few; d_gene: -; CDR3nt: TGTGCCAGCAGCACAACAGGGAGGGGAGGCTACACCTTC; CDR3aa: CASSTTGRGGYTF
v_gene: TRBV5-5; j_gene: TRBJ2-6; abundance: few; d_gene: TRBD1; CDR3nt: TGTGCCAGCAGCTTGCGACAGGGATCATCTGGGGCCAACGTCCTGACTTTC; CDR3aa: CASSLRQGSSGANVLTF
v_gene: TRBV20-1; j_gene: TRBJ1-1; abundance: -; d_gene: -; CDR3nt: TGCAGTGCCGTGGACCGGATGGAAGCTTTCTTT; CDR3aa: CSAVDRMEAFF
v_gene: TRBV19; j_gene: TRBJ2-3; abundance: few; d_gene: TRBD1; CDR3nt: TGTGCCAGTAGTACCCGACAGGGGACGCAGTATTTT; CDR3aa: CASSTRQGTQYF
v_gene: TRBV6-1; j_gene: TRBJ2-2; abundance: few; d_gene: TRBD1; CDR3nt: TGTGCCAGCAGACTACAGGGGGCTAAGAACACCGGGGAGCTGTTTTTT; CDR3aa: CASRLQGAKNTGELFF
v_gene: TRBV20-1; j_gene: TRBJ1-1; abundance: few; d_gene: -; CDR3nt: TGCAGTGCCACAAGGGGGGGCATTGGCACTGAAGCTTTCTTT; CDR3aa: CSATRGGIGTEAFF
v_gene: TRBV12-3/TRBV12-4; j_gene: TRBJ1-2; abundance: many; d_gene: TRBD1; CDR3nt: TGTGCCAGCAGTCCGGGACAGATCAATGGCTACACCTTC; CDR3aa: CASSPGQINGYTF
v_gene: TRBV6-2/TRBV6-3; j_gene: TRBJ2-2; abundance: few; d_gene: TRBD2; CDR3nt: TGTGCCAGCAGCAGACTAGCGGGAGAGCACGGGGAGCTGTTTTTT; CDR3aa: CASSRLAGEHGELFF
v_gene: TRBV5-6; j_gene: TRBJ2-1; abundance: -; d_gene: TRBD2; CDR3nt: TGTGCCAGCAGCTTTGTGGCTGGGTCCCGAGCGGGGAATGAGCAGTTCTTC; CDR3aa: CASSFVAGSRAGNEQFF
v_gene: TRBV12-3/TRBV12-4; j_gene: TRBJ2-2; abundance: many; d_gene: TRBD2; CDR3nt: TGTGCCAGCAGTCTGACTAGCGGGATCACCGGGGAGCTGTTTTTT; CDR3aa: CASSLTSGITGELFF
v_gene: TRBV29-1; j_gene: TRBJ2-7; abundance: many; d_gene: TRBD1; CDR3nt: TGCAGCGTGGGGGACAGGGAAGACGAGCAGTACTTC; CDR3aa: CSVGDREDEQYF
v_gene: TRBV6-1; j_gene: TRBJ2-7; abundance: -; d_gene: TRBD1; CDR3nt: TGTGCCAGCAGTGAAGCGGGGACAGGGACCTACGAGCAGTACTTC; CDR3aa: CASSEAGTGTYEQYF
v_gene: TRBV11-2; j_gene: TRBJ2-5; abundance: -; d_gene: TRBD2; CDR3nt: TGTGCCAGCAGCGCCGGGACTAGCGGGTTGCAAGAGACCCAGTACTTC; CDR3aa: CASSAGTSGLQETQYF
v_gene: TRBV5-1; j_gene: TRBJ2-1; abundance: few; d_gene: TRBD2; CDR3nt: TGCGCCAGCAGCTTCTCACTAGCGGGAGGGGCCAATGAGCAGTTCTTC; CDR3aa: CASSFSLAGGANEQFF
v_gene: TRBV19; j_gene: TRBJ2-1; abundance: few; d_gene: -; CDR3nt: TGTGCCAGTACAAAGTTCCTCCCTAACTCTCCTAAAAGCTACAATGAGCAGTTCTTC; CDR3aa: CASTKFLPNSPKSYNEQFF
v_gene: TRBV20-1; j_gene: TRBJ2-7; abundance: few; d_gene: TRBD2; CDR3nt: TGCAGTGCTAGACTAGCGGGATTCTACGAGCAGTACTTC; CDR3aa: CSARLAGFYEQYF
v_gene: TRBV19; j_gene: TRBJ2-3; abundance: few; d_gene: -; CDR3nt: TGTGCCAGTAGCAGGACAGATATTAGCACAGATACGCAGTATTTT; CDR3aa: CASSRTDISTDTQYF
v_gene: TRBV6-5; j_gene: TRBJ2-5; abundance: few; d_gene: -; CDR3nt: TGTGCCAGCAGTTCCGTCGAACAAGAGACCCAGTACTTC; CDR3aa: CASSSVEQETQYF
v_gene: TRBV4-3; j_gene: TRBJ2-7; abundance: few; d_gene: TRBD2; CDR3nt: TGCGCCAGCAGCCAAGATGGTGCGGGAGGCCTCTACGAGCAGTACTTC; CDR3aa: CASSQDGAGGLYEQYF
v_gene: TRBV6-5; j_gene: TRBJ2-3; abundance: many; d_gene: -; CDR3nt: TGTGCCAGCAGGGGCACCACAGATACGCAGTATTTT; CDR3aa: CASRGTTDTQYF
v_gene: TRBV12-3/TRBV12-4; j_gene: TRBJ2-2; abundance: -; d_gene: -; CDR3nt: TGTGCCGGCCGGGACGCGGCGGGCGGGGAGCTGTTTTTT; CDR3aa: CAGRDAAGGELFF
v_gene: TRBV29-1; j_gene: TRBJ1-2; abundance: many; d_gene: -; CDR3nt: TGCAGCGTTTGGGGGGGGCCAAGTGGCTACACCTTC; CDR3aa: CSVWGGPSGYTF
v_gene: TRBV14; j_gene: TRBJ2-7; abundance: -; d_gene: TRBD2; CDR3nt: TGTGCCAGCAGCCAATCCACTAGCGCGAACTACGAGCAGTACTTC; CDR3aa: CASSQSTSANYEQYF